Listed below are T cell receptor beta chains from one sample, sequenced in a study of beta chain features in type 1 diabetes. TCRdb's copy holds only in-frame clones and misses some; the assay was immunoSEQ multiplex PCR. The table records a few hundred thousand clones, more than 15% of them present only once. Input material: naive CD4+ T cells from blood. All receptors come from a man aged 25 to 45 with type 1 diabetes. Both conserved end residues are part of each CDR3. The D gene is left open where the match is weak. Clone size is stated in some rows and not others, as once, few, many or a class when expanded.

abundance,d_gene,v_gene,j_gene,CDR3nt,CDR3aa
.,.,TRBV28,TRBJ2-7,TGTGCCAGCAGTCTACTCGTTAACGAGCAGTACTTC,CASSLLVNEQYF
few,TRBD1,TRBV7-3,TRBJ2-5,TGTGCCAGCAGCTTCTCGGGACAGGGGGCCCAGTACTTC,CASSFSGQGAQYF
.,TRBD1,TRBV28,TRBJ2-7,TGTGCCAGCAGTTCGACAGGGAAGAACGGGCGCGAGCAGTACTTC,CASSSTGKNGREQYF
few,.,TRBV30,TRBJ2-1,TGTGCCTGGAGTGCGGACCCTTTGAATGAGCAGTTCTTC,CAWSADPLNEQFF
few,TRBD1,TRBV2,TRBJ2-1,TGTGCCAGCAGTCCTATCATGCCCGGGACAGGGAACAATGAGCAGTTCTTC,CASSPIMPGTGNNEQFF
few,.,TRBV15,TRBJ1-1,TGTGCCACCAGCAGTCTGCTTCGGCGAGCTTTCTTT,CATSSLLRRAFF
.,.,TRBV4-3,TRBJ2-2,TGCGCCAGCAGCCAAGAGGTACAGCGTAACACCGGGGAGCTGTTTTTT,CASSQEVQRNTGELFF
few,.,TRBV2,TRBJ2-1,TGTGCCAGCAGCGCCTCGCTCTACAATGAGCAGTTCTTC,CASSASLYNEQFF
few,TRBD2,TRBV29-1,TRBJ2-3,TGCAGCGTTGGAATAGCGGGAGGGAACCCAGATACGCAGTATTTT,CSVGIAGGNPDTQYF
few,.,TRBV5-6,TRBJ2-7,TGTGCCAGCAGGAGGGCGTCCGAGCAGTACTTC,CASRRASEQYF
.,TRBD1,TRBV27,TRBJ2-6,TGTGCCAGCAGTCCATGGACAGGGACTTCTGGGGCCAACGTCCTGACTTTC,CASSPWTGTSGANVLTF
.,.,TRBV30,TRBJ1-1,TGTGCCTGGAGTAGTACCCAGAGAGAAGCTTTCTTT,CAWSSTQREAFF
.,.,TRBV29-1,TRBJ1-1,TGCAGCGTTGAAGAAATTGGCACTGAAGCTTTCTTT,CSVEEIGTEAFF
.,.,TRBV7-3,TRBJ1-2,TGTGCCAGCAGCCCCGGACAGACCAACTATGGCTACACCTTC,CASSPGQTNYGYTF
few,TRBD1,TRBV27,TRBJ1-2,TGTGCCAGCAGTCAGGGGGCTGCGGGCTACACCTTC,CASSQGAAGYTF
few,.,TRBV5-1,TRBJ2-2,TGCGCCAGCAGCAACACCGGGGAGCTGTTTTTT,CASSNTGELFF
.,.,TRBV14,TRBJ2-1,TGTGCCAGCAGCCAGGGACTCTCCTACAATGAGCAGTTCTTC,CASSQGLSYNEQFF
.,.,TRBV30,TRBJ2-7,TGTGCCTGGAGTCGGGGGAAGGGCACCTACGAGCAGTACTTC,CAWSRGKGTYEQYF
.,.,TRBV18,TRBJ2-5,TGTGCCAGCTCCGGACAGCTTCAAGAGACCCAGTACTTC,CASSGQLQETQYF
.,.,TRBV20-1,TRBJ2-3,TGCAGTGCTCTAGCAGCAGATACGCAGTATTTT,CSALAADTQYF
.,.,TRBV7-2,TRBJ1-1,TGTGCCAGCAGCTCCGACTCGAACACTGAAGCTTTCTTT,CASSSDSNTEAFF
few,TRBD1,TRBV10-3,TRBJ2-7,TGTGCCATCACCGAGGGGACAGGGGGCTACGAGCAGTACTTC,CAITEGTGGYEQYF
few,TRBD1,TRBV9,TRBJ2-3,TGTGCCAGCAGCGTAGCTGACAAAGGGGGCGGAGATACGCAGTATTTT,CASSVADKGGGDTQYF
.,.,TRBV30,TRBJ1-1,TGTGCCTGGAGTGTACTTCTTTTGAACACTGAAGCTTTCTTT,CAWSVLLLNTEAFF
.,.,TRBV6-5,TRBJ2-7,TGTGCCAGCAGCGACATCACCTACGAGCAGTACTTC,CASSDITYEQYF
.,.,TRBV29-1,TRBJ2-7,TGCAGCGTTCGGCCCCTCGGGCAGTACTTC,CSVRPLGQYF
.,.,TRBV7-9,TRBJ2-1,TGTGCCAGCAGTCGGGGCGCACAGGTTCAGTTCTTC,CASSRGAQVQFF
.,.,TRBV29-1,TRBJ2-5,TGCAGCGTCAAATCGGGGGCGGGGCATCAGACCCAGTACTTC,CSVKSGAGHQTQYF
.,TRBD2,TRBV29-1,TRBJ2-1,TGCAGCGTTGGGTCAGCGGGGGGTTACAATGAGCAGTTCTTC,CSVGSAGGYNEQFF
.,.,TRBV18,TRBJ1-2,TGTGCCAGCTCACCCGAAGGCCACTATGGCTACACCTTC,CASSPEGHYGYTF
.,TRBD2,TRBV28,TRBJ2-3,TGTGCCAGCAGACCTTCGATGCTAGCGGGAGGGCAATGGGATACGCAGTATTTT,CASRPSMLAGGQWDTQYF
.,.,TRBV14,TRBJ1-1,TGTGCCAGCACTGAGACAGGGAACACTGAAGCTTTCTTT,CASTETGNTEAFF
few,TRBD2,TRBV5-4,TRBJ2-3,TGTGCCAGCAGCTTCGGGACTAGCGGGAGAGGAGATACGCAGTATTTT,CASSFGTSGRGDTQYF
few,.,TRBV28,TRBJ1-4,TGTGCCAGCAGTTTACAGACAGCTAATGAAAAACTGTTTTTT,CASSLQTANEKLFF
.,TRBD2,TRBV4-1,TRBJ2-3,TGCGCCAGCAGCCAAGATCGGGGGGTAACTAGCACAGATACGCAGTATTTT,CASSQDRGVTSTDTQYF
few,TRBD1,TRBV28,TRBJ2-4,TGTGCCAGCAACAACGACAGGGGAGAGAACATTCAGTACTTC,CASNNDRGENIQYF
few,.,TRBV11-2,TRBJ2-4,TGTGCCAGCAGCTTAGTGAGGGCAGACATTCAGTACTTC,CASSLVRADIQYF
few,TRBD2,TRBV5-4,TRBJ2-5,TGTGCCAGCCACTCTAGCGGGAGGGCCCTGGAGACCCAGTACTTC,CASHSSGRALETQYF
few,.,TRBV29-1,TRBJ1-4,TGCAGCGTTGCGGGGGGTGAAAAACTGTTTTTT,CSVAGGEKLFF
.,.,TRBV18,TRBJ1-2,TGTGCCAGCTCATCTACCCCGCCGGGACGCAACTATGGCTACACCTTC,CASSSTPPGRNYGYTF
few,TRBD1,TRBV29-1,TRBJ2-1,TGCAGCGATTCACACAGGGGGTACAATGAGCAGTTCTTC,CSDSHRGYNEQFF
few,TRBD2,TRBV29-1,TRBJ2-7,TGCAGCGTTGAGAGGGAGGGCTACGAGCAGTACTTC,CSVEREGYEQYF
.,TRBD1,TRBV2,TRBJ2-6,TGTGCCAGCAGTCATCCGGGACAGGACCCGTCTGGGGCCAACGTCCTGACTTTC,CASSHPGQDPSGANVLTF
.,.,TRBV30,TRBJ1-1,TGTGCCTGGAGTGTATCAGGTCAGGCGACTGAAGCTTTCTTT,CAWSVSGQATEAFF
.,.,TRBV30,TRBJ1-1,TGTGCCTGGAGCGGACTCCTTGAAGCTTTCTTT,CAWSGLLEAFF